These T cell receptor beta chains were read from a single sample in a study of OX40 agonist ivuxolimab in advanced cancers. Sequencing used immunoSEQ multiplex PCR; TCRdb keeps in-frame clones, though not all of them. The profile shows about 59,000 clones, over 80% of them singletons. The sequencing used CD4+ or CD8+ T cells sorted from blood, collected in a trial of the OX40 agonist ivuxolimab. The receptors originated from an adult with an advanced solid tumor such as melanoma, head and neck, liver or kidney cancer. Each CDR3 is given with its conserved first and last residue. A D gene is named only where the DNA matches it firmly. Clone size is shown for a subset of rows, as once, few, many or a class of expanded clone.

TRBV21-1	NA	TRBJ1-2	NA	TGTGCCAGCAGCTCAAAGCCACTAGGAGGGGGCCGAACATGCTATGGCTACACCTTC	CASSSKPLGGGRTCYGYTF
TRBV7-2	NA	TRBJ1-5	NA	TGTGCCAGCAGCTTAATGGCCCAGGAGGGTCAGCCCCAGCATTTT	CASSLMAQEGQPQHF
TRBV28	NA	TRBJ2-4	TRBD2	TGTGCCAGCAGTTTCGCGCGGGGAAGCGGGGGGCCCATATCCAAAAACATTCAGTACTTC	CASSFARGSGGPISKNIQYF
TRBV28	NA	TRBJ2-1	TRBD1	TGTGCCAGCAGCTACCATGGGACAGGGGATAATGAGCAGTTCTTC	CASSYHGTGDNEQFF
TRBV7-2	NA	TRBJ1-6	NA	TGTGCCAGCAGCAAACAGAAAAATAATTCACCCCTCCACTTT	CASSKQKNNSPLHF
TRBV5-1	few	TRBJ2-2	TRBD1	TGCGCCAGCAGAGGGGGCAGCACCGGGGAGCTGTTTTTT	CASRGGSTGELFF
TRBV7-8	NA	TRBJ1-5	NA	TGTGCCAGCAGCTTAGTCGCCAGCTATAGCAATCAGCCCCAGCATTTT	CASSLVASYSNQPQHF
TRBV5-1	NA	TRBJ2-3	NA	TGTGCCAGCAGCTCGCCGGGGGCTGGAGATACGCAGTATTTT	CASSSPGAGDTQYF
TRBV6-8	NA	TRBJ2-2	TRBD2	TGTGCCAGCAGTTACCTAGCGGGATCGGAGAACACCGGGGAGCTGTTTTTT	CASSYLAGSENTGELFF
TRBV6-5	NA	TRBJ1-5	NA	TGTGCCAGCAATACGAAGTTAGGAGGCAATCAGCCCCAGCATTTT	CASNTKLGGNQPQHF
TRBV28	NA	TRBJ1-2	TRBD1	TGTGCCAGCAGCCTTTCGACAGGGGGCGAGATTAGCGGCTACACCTTC	CASSLSTGGEISGYTF
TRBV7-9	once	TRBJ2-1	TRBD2	TGTGCCAGCAGCTTAGCGCTAGCGGGGACGGGGAATGAGCAGTTCTTC	CASSLALAGTGNEQFF
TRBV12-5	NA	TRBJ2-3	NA	TGTGCTAGTGGTTTGGCACAGATAGATACGCAGTATTTT	CASGLAQIDTQYF
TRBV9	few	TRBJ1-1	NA	TGTGCCAGCAGGTACTTAGCAGGTTTGAACACTGAAGCTTTCTTT	CASRYLAGLNTEAFF
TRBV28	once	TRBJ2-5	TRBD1	TGTGCCAGCAGTTTAGGGGCCCCCGGACAGGGGTGGGAAGAGACCCAGTACTTC	CASSLGAPGQGWEETQYF
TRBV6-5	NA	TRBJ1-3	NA	TGTGCCAGCATTGCAGGGTCTGGCACCATATATTTT	CASIAGSGTIYF
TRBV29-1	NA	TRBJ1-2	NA	TGCAGCGTTGGGGCAGGGAGAGACTATGGCTACACCTTC	CSVGAGRDYGYTF
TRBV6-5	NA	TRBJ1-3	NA	TGTGCCAGCAGTTACGACAGGCCGGGGACCGGAAACACCATATATTTT	CASSYDRPGTGNTIYF
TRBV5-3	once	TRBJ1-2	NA	TGTGCCAGCCAATTCCTTTTATTC	CASQFLLF
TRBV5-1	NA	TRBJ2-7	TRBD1	TGCGCCAGCAGCTTGGGGGCAGGGGGTGGCTACGAGCAGTACTTC	CASSLGAGGGYEQYF
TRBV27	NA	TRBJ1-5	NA	TGTGCCAGCAGTTTTCTAGATCAGCCCCAGCATTTT	CASSFLDQPQHF
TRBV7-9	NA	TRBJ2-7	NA	TGTGCCAGCAGCTTAGCTGAGGGCTCCTACGAGCAGTACTTC	CASSLAEGSYEQYF
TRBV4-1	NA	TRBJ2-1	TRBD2	TGCGCCAGCAGCCAAGAGGGGGGGACCTCCTACAATGAGCAGTTCTTC	CASSQEGGTSYNEQFF
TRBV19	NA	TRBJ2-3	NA	TGTGCCACCGAGGGGGGTGATACGCAGTATTTT	CATEGGDTQYF
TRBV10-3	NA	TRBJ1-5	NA	TGTGCCATCAGTGACAGTAACCAGCCCCAGCATTTT	CAISDSNQPQHF
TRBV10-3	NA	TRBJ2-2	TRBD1	TGTGCCATCAGAGACAGGGCCCTCACCGGGGAGCTGTTTTTT	CAIRDRALTGELFF
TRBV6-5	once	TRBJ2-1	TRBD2	TGTGCCAGCAGTTATGGGACTAGCGGGATCGGTGAGCAGTTCTTC	CASSYGTSGIGEQFF
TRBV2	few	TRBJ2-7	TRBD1	TGTGCCAGCAGACGGGACAGGGGAGTAGGAGAGCAGTACTTC	CASRRDRGVGEQYF
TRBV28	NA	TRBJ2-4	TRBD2	TGTGCCAGCAGTTCAGAGGCTAGCGGGAGGTTCAAAAACATTCAGTACTTC	CASSSEASGRFKNIQYF
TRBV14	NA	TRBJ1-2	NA	TGTGCCAGCAGCCAAGCACAGAGCCTATATGGCTACACCTTC	CASSQAQSLYGYTF
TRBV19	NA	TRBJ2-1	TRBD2	TGTGCCAGTAGTCCTCAAGGGGGGACTAGCGGATACAATGAGCAGTTCTTC	CASSPQGGTSGYNEQFF
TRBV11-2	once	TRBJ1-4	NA	TGTGCCAGCAGCTTCTCCGGGGGGATAGCAACTAATGAAAAACTGTTTTTT	CASSFSGGIATNEKLFF
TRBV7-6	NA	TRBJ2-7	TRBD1	TGTGCCAGCAGCTTAGATCTCGGGGCAGGGGGTGGCCAACCCGCCTACGAGCAGTACTTC	CASSLDLGAGGGQPAYEQYF
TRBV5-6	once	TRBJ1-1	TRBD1	TGTGCCAGCAGCTTGGGACAGGGGGGGACCAAGAACACTGAAGCTTTCTTT	CASSLGQGGTKNTEAFF
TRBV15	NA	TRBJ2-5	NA	TGTGCCACCAGCACCCTAAGTGAGACCCAGTACTTC	CATSTLSETQYF
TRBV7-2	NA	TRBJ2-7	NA	TGTGCCAGCAGCCCCGACAGGTCCGTCTCCTACGAGCAGTACTTC	CASSPDRSVSYEQYF
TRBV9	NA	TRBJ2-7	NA	TGTGCCAGCAGCCCATCCTCCGCGGGGCCGCCCTACGAGCAGTACTTC	CASSPSSAGPPYEQYF
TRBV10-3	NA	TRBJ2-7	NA	TGTGCCATCAGTGAGGACTACTCCTACGAGCAGTACTTC	CAISEDYSYEQYF
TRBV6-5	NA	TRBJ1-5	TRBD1	TGTGCCAGCAGGCCACAGGGGCCTAGCAATCAGCCCCAGCATTTT	CASRPQGPSNQPQHF
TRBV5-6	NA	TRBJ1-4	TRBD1	TGTGCCAGCAGCTTGGCTACAGGGGGAGGAACTAATGAAAAACTGTTTTTT	CASSLATGGGTNEKLFF
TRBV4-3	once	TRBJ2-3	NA	TGCGCCAGCAGCCAAGCCCCGGGGGCCACAGATACGCAGTATTTT	CASSQAPGATDTQYF
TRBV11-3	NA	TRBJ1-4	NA	TGTGCCAGCAGCTCGGACCGTGAAAAACTGTTTTTT	CASSSDREKLFF
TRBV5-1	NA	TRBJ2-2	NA	TGCGCCAGCAGGGAGCGGACAGCGAACACCGGGGAGCTGTTTTTT	CASRERTANTGELFF
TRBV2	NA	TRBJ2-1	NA	TGTGCCAGCAGTGGGTTAAGCTCCTACAATGAGCAGTTCTTC	CASSGLSSYNEQFF
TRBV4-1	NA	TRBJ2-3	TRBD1	TGCGCCAGCAGCCAACAGGGGGCTCGAGTGGATACGCAGTATTTT	CASSQQGARVDTQYF
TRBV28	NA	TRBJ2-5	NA	TGTGCCGTCACCGCCAGGCCCGGGGTAGAGACCCAGTACTTC	CAVTARPGVETQYF
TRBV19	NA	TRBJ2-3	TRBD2	TGTGCCAGTAGTGGGGGACTAGCGGGGGACCATCCATCCACAGATACGCAGTATTTT	CASSGGLAGDHPSTDTQYF
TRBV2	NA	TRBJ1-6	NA	TGTGCCAGCAACCGACAGAGTTATAATTCACCCCTCCACTTT	CASNRQSYNSPLHF
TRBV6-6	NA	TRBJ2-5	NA	TGTGCCAGCAGTTATTGGGTTGGGGAGACCCAGTACTTC	CASSYWVGETQYF
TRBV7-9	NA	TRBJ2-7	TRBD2	TGTGCCAGCAGCTTAGCGCTAGCGGGAGTCAGCAACGAGCAGTACTTC	CASSLALAGVSNEQYF
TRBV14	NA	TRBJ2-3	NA	TGTGCCAGCAGCCAAGGCTTGACGTATACGCAGTATTTT	CASSQGLTYTQYF
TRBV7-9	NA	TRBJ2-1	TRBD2	TGTGCCAGCACCCCAAGCGCGACTAGCGGGAGCCATGAGCAGTTCTTC	CASTPSATSGSHEQFF
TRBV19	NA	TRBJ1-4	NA	TGTGCCAGTAGTATAGTAAAGGAACAGGCTCCAGGAAAACTGTTTTTT	CASSIVKEQAPGKLFF
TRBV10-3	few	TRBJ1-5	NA	TGTGCCATCAGTCCGGGCCCAGTCCAGCCCCAGCATTTT	CAISPGPVQPQHF
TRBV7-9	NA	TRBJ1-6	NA	TGTGCCAGCAGCTTGGGGGCTAACGGGGATTCACCCCTCCACTTT	CASSLGANGDSPLHF
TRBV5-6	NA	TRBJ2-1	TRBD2	TGTGCCAGCAGTAATAGCGGGAGTAGGTTTGAGCAGTTCTTC	CASSNSGSRFEQFF
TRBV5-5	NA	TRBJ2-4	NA	TGTGCCAGCAGCTTCGCTCTAGCCAAAAACATTCAGTACTTC	CASSFALAKNIQYF
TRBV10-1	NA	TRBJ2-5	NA	TGCGCCAGCAGTGAGGAAGAGACCCAGTACTTC	CASSEEETQYF
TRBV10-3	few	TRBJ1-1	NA	TGTGCCATCAGCCAGGGTGCTGAAGCTTTCTTT	CAISQGAEAFF